These 12 T cell receptor beta chains share one sample of origin, sequenced in a study of T cell repertoires in cytomegalovirus infection. TCRdb processed the reads anew with MiXCR; each CDR3 protein has one entry. The repertoire holds around 300,000 distinct CDR3 sequences, 22% seen once, with 15% to 20% in the top ten. Antigens for these TCRs are unknown. The sequenced sample was cultured PBMCs, obtained from culture after CMV antigen stimulation. Source of these receptors: a human donor in good health (CMV status not recorded). Some clones in this sample may be carry-over from other donors' samples.

This clonotype has a handful of counts. The V gene is TRBV27, the J gene TRBJ2-7; TRBD1 is a possible D gene (5 bases). The germline V and J ends were trimmed by 3 bases and 3 bases, with 12 bases remaining between them. Germline V gene sequence: CDR1 MNHEY, CDR2 SMNVEV (reference sequence). This CDR3 is 14 amino acids long. Here the CDR3 reads CASSFQGSHYEQYF. CDR3 in DNA: TGTGCCAGCAGTTTTCAGGGAAGCCACTACGAGCAGTACTTC.

This clonotype appeared many times. The rearrangement uses TRBV7-4 and TRBJ2-7, with D possibly being TRBD2 (5 bases). The CDR3 consists of 15 residues. Germline CDR1 reads SGHVT; CDR2 reads SQSDAQ. Deletions cut 4 bases from V and 0 bases from J, with 13 bases between. Here the CDR3 reads CASSSRTLSSYEQYV. CDR3 nucleotides: TGTGCCAGCAGCTCTCGGACTTTGAGCTCCTACGAGCAGTACGTC.

The chain carries TRBV30 and TRBJ2-7; no clear D. CDR3 length equals 12 residues. Germline V lookup: CDR1 GTSNPN, CDR2 SVGIG (reference sequence). Deletions cut 3 bases from V and 1 base from J, with 7 bases between. The CDR3 reads CAWRGPSYEQYF. The CDR3 DNA is TGTGCCTGGAGAGGACCTTCCTACGAGCAGTACTTC.

The genes are TRBV10-3 and TRBJ2-1; maybe TRBD2 (5 bases). The germline V and J ends were trimmed by 0 bases and 4 bases, with 10 bases remaining between them. The CDR3 loop spans 15 amino acids. CDR1 and CDR2 (germline): ENHRY, SYGVKD. CDR3 DNA sequence: TGTGCCATCAGTGAGTCCCGGGATTCGTACAATGAGCAGTTCTTC. Protein product: CAISESRDSYNEQFF.

This clonotype was picked up a small number of times. The chain combines TRBV10-3 with TRBJ1-2; D call uncertain. Germline CDR1 reads ENHRY; CDR2 reads SYGVKD. The ends were cut back, 0 bases at V and 3 bases at J, with 5 bases in the middle. The CDR3 sequence is 13 residues long. In DNA, the CDR3 is TGTGCCATCAGTGAGTCGTCCTACTATGGCTACACCTTC. Encoded protein: CAISESSYYGYTF.

This clonotype was picked up a small number of times. The chain links TRBV4-3 to TRBJ1-6; maybe TRBD1 (5 bases). Trimming stripped 4 bases from V and 10 bases from J, with 11 bases between. Germline V gene data show CDR1 as LGHNA and CDR2 as YSLEER. The CDR3 extends over 13 amino acids. DNA of the CDR3: TGCGCCAGCAGCCTGGGGGATGGATCACCCCTCCACTTT. Its translation is CASSLGDGSPLHF.

The chain combines TRBV7-9 with TRBJ2-5, with D unclear. CDR3 length: 15 amino acids. Germline V lookup: CDR1 SEHNR, CDR2 FQNEAQ (reference sequence). Trimming left V 2 bases short and J 2 bases short, with 12 bases between. As DNA, the CDR3 is TGTGCCAGCAGCTTACAAGGGTTCGGGCAAGAGACCCAGTACTTC. Its translation: CASSLQGFGQETQYF. Using reference TRBV7-9 and TRBJ2-5 for the parts outside the CDR3, the full variable domain is DTGVSQNPRHKITKRGQNVTFRCDPISEHNRLYWYRQTLGQGPEFLTYFQNEAQLEKSRLLSDRFSAERPKGSFSTLEIQRTEQGDSAMYLCASSLQGFGQETQYFGPGTRLLVL.

This clonotype was counted a few times. The chain has TRBV5-6 and TRBJ1-2; 7 bases line up with TRBD1. The CDR3 has 14 residues. V lost 5 bases and J lost 4; bases outside the gene matches: 8. In germline, CDR1 is SGHDT, CDR2 YYEEEE. CDR3 protein: CASSFTGTAYGYTF. As DNA, the CDR3 is TGTGCCAGCAGTTTTACCGGGACAGCCTATGGCTACACCTTC.

This clonotype was counted at least ten times. The chain joins TRBV28 to TRBJ2-1; 9 nucleotides line up with TRBD2. The CDR3 spans 16 residues. Germline lookup yields CDR1 MDHEN and CDR2 SYDVKM. The V segment lost 4 bases and the J segment 6 bases; nucleotides outside the gene matches: 10. The CDR3 here is CASSSPIAGVGNEQFF. The CDR3, as DNA: TGTGCCAGCAGTTCCCCAATAGCGGGAGTGGGCAATGAGCAGTTCTTC.

This clonotype was detected only a few times. This rearrangement joins TRBV11-2 to TRBJ2-1; D is uncertain. The CDR3 spans 12 residues. The ends were cut back, 4 bases at V and 7 bases at J, with 8 bases in the middle. Germline CDR1 and CDR2: SGHAT and FQNNGV. CDR3 DNA: TGTGCCAGCAGCTCTATAGGAAATGAGCAGTTCTTC. Its translation: CASSSIGNEQFF.

This clonotype was observed many times. The V gene is TRBV7-8, the J gene TRBJ2-7, with D hard to call. Germline CDR1 and CDR2: SGHVS and FQNEAQ. This CDR3 has 13 amino acids. V was trimmed by 4 bases and J by 4 bases, leaving 11 bases between them. The CDR3: CASSYLEHYEQYF. CDR3 bases: TGTGCCAGCAGCTATTTGGAACATTACGAGCAGTACTTC.

The V call is TRBV10-3, the J call TRBJ1-2; 10 positions match TRBD1. The CDR3 sequence is 13 residues long. The V gene end was trimmed by 8 bases and the J gene end by 4 bases; junction bases not matched to a gene: 4. From germline, CDR1 is ENHRY and CDR2 SYGVKD. The CDR3 sequence: CAIEGDRGYGYTF. The DNA for the CDR3 is TGTGCCATCGAGGGGGACAGGGGCTATGGCTACACCTTC.